The sequence of this TCR beta chain was determined in a study of T-cell memory formation after mild COVID-19. V was pared by 2 bases and J by 6 bases, with 5 bases of the junction left unmatched. The CDR3 is 15 residues long. Germline V gene lookup returns CDR1 MNHEY and CDR2 SVGEGT. MiXCR, applied by TCRdb to the 5' RACE reads, yields one record per CDR3 protein. The data show hundreds of thousands of distinct CDR3 sequences, around 27% seen once. Study results and caveats: Clones contracting across day 15 to 85 had a balanced CD4/CD8 profile; later expanding clones leaned CD4+.

In its sample, this clonotype was seen a few times. As yet, its antigen is unknown. Material for sequencing was PBMCs or a T cell subset sorted from them (not recorded which). The chain couples TRBV6-2 or TRBV6-3 to TRBJ2-2, with 8 bases lining up with TRBD2. This sequence originates from an adult woman who had mild COVID-19 (a few samples of this study predate the infection). Cell type and time point are not known. The CDR3 nucleotides read TGTGCCAGCAGTTACCAAGCGGGAGTTGCCGGGGAGCTGTTTTTT. As protein: CASSYQAGVAGELFF.